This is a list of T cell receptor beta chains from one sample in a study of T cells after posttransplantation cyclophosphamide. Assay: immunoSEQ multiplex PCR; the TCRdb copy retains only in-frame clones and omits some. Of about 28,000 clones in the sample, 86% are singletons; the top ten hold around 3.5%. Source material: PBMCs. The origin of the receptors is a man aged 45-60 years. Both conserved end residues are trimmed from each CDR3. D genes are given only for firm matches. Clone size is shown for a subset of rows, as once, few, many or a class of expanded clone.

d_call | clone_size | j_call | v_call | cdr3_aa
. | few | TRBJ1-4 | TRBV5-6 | ASSLDPTATNEKLF
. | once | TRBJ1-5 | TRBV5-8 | ASSLRLGTGSYQPQH
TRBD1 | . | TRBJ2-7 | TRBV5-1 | ASSWGRDRRDYEQY
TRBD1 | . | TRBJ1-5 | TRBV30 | AWSVRDRGNQPQH
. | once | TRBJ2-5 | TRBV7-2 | ASSLQSETQY
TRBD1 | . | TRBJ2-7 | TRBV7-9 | ASSLINRDSTYEQY
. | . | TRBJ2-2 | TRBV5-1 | ASSLRLTNTGELF
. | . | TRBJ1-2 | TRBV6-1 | ASSVNTGRSNYGYT
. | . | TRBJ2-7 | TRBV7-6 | ASSLGQTYSYEQY
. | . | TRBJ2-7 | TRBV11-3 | ASSPALTFAEQY
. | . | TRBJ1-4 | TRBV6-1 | ASSEAFPKLF
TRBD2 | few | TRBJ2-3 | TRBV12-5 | ASATTTRGGGLDTQY
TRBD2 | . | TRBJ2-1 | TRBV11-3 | ASSLRISGRRNEQF
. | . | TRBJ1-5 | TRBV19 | ASSLDSTSNQPQH
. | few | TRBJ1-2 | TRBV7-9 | ASSLGLIYGYT
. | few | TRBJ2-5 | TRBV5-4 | ASSLSGSKETQY
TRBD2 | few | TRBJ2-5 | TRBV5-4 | ASSQSGRVWETQY
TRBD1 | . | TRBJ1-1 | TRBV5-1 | ASSPGQGALNTEAF
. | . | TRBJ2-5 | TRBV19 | ASSMMIGQRETQY
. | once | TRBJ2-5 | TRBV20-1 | SAILQETQY
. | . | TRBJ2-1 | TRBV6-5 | ASRGASYNEQF
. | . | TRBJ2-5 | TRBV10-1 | ASSEGPLSQETQY
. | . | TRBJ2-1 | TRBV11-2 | ASSLDLFGDNEQF
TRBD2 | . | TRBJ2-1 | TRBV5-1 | ASSLEGLAGYNEQF
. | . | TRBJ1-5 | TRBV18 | ASSLSLGGDQPQH
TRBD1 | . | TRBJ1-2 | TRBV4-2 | ASSQNFETGSRSGYT
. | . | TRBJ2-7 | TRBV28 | ASMGRAYEQY
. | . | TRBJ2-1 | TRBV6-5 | ASSQRWGLNNEQF
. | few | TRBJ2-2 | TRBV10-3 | ATRPRQSTGELF
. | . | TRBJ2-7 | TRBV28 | ASSPIGRPRRY
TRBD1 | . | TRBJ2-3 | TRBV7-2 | ASSLWGQGGTDTQY
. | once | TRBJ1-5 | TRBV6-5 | ASSSMGQPQH
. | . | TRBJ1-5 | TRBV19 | ASSLLASSNQPQH
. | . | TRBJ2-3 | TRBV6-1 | ASSLLEDTQY
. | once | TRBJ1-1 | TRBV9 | ASSVEVGKGAEAF
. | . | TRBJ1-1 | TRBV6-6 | ASSYSGGSTEAF
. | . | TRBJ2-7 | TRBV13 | ASSLDGQGSYEQY
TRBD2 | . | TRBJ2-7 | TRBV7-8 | ASRSGAYSYEQY
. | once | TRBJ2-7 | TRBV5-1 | ASSLAGGGYEQY
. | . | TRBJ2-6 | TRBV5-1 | ASSLQGYISGANVLT
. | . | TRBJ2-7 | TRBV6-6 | ASRDSGITYEQY
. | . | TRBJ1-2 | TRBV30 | AWNPLNVGGYT
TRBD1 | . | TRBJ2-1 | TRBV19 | ASSLDTGDEQF
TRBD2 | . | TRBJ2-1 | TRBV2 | ASSWGGNEQF
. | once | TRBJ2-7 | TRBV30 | AWSVQGYEQY
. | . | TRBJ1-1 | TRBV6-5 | ASSYDGMRQYTEAF
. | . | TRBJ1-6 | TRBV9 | ASRGGARSPLH
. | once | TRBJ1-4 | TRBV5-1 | ASRPGEAFEKLF